The clone carrying this T cell receptor beta chain was seen ten or more times. The antigen is undetermined. The germline V and J ends were trimmed by 0 bases and 2 bases, with 11 bases remaining between them. Per the germline V gene, CDR1 is LGHNA and CDR2 is YNFKEQ. The CDR3 is 15 amino acids. The data belong to a study of molecular identifiers for immune sequencing clone quantification. As for the study in general: In the replicates, RNA derived from around 18,000 or 91,000 naive CD8 cells was divided into five parts, and four were sequenced.

CD8+CD4-CCR7+CD45RA+ sorting gave the naive CD8 T cells. In TCRdb, the PCR reads were re-called with MiXCR into one record per CDR3 protein. The repertoire includes some 97,000 distinct CDR3 sequences, roughly 26% of them detected once, and under 1% sits in the top ten. General observations from the study: More than 98% of effector molecules, versus under 1% of naive-cell molecules, belonged to clones above 20 RNA copies.

The TCR comes from a human donor in good health. Some libraries in this study had Jurkat cell RNA spiked in. V gene TRBV4-2 combines with J gene TRBJ2-7, with D unclear. The sequenced sample consisted of naive CD8+ T cells from blood, with Jurkat cell RNA spiked in. Indicated subset: FACS-sorted CD8+CD4-CCR7+CD45RA+ naive T cells. CDR3 in amino acids: CASSQEAAAPYEQYF. The CDR3 DNA follows: TGTGCCAGCAGCCAAGAGGCCGCCGCGCCCTACGAGCAGTACTTC.